Listed below are T cell receptor beta chains from one sample, sequenced in a study of blood T cells in healthy people across ages. TCRdb reanalysed the 5' RACE reads using MiXCR and keeps one entry per CDR3 protein. The sample holds hundreds of thousands of distinct CDR3 sequences, 22% seen once. The sample taken for sequencing was blood. Receptors originate from a man in his 70s in good health. CDR3s include the opening cysteine and the closing phenylalanine or tryptophan. The D gene is left open where the match is weak. Rows give clone size only sometimes, using once, few, many, or a class for an expanded clone.

j_call d_call v_call cdr3_length clone_size cdr3_nt cdr3_aa
TRBJ2-7 - TRBV10-3 14 - TGTGCCATCAGTGAGTCGACGGGCTCCTACGAGCAGTACTTC CAISESTGSYEQYF
TRBJ2-3 TRBD2 TRBV12-3/TRBV12-4 16 - TGTGCCAGCAGTAAGACTAGCGGGAACCCGGCAGATACGCAGTATTTT CASSKTSGNPADTQYF
TRBJ2-1 TRBD2 TRBV28 16 few TGTGCCAGCAAGAGGACTAGCGGGGGGGCTAGGGATGAGCAGTTCTTC CASKRTSGGARDEQFF
TRBJ2-7 - TRBV10-2 12 many TGCGCCAGCAGTCTTAGGGTCGACGAGCAGTACTTC CASSLRVDEQYF
TRBJ2-2 TRBD1 TRBV29-1 13 few TGCAGCGTTCACAGGGGAAACACCGGGGAGCTGTTTTTT CSVHRGNTGELFF
TRBJ1-3 - TRBV25-1 15 many TGTGCCAGCACCGCAATAGGAAGCTCTGGAAACACCATATATTTT CASTAIGSSGNTIYF
TRBJ2-2 - TRBV20-1 12 - TGCAGTGCTAGGGAGGGGTCCGGGGAGCTGTTTTTT CSAREGSGELFF
TRBJ2-3 - TRBV24-1 14 few TGTGCCACCGGAGGGGGAGGGTTGTTCGATACGCAGTATTTT CATGGGGLFDTQYF
TRBJ2-1 TRBD2 TRBV12-3/TRBV12-4 14 many TGTGCCAGCAACAGCGGGGGGACCTACAATGAGCAGTTCTTC CASNSGGTYNEQFF
TRBJ2-7 TRBD1 TRBV28 15 few TGTGCCAGCAGTTTATTGGCGACAGGGAGCCACGAGCAGTACTTC CASSLLATGSHEQYF
TRBJ2-1 - TRBV14 13 - TGTGCCAGCAGCCCGGGACTGGACAATGAGCAGTTCTTC CASSPGLDNEQFF
TRBJ2-7 - TRBV12-3/TRBV12-4 10 - TGTGCCAGCGCAAATTACGAGCAGTACTTC CASANYEQYF
TRBJ2-3 TRBD2 TRBV5-1 16 - TGCGCCAGCAGCTCTAAGCGGGGGGCACTCACAGATACGCAGTATTTT CASSSKRGALTDTQYF
TRBJ2-1 - TRBV28 12 - TGTGCCAGCAGTTTTACGGCGAATGAGCAGTTCTTC CASSFTANEQFF
TRBJ2-7 TRBD1 TRBV5-5 14 many TGTGCCAGCAGGCTGGGACAGGCCAACTACGAGCAGTACTTC CASRLGQANYEQYF
TRBJ1-1 - TRBV2 16 - TGTGCCAGCAGGGCCCGGGCCCGGACTACGAACACTGAAGCTTTCTTT CASRARARTTNTEAFF
TRBJ1-1 - TRBV29-1 15 few TGCAGCGTTGCCAACTTTGGGGCCCTGAACACTGAAGCTTTCTTT CSVANFGALNTEAFF
TRBJ2-2 - TRBV7-7 13 - TGTGCCAGCAGCCATAGCGAAACCGGGGAGCTGTTTTTT CASSHSETGELFF
TRBJ2-1 TRBD1 TRBV12-3/TRBV12-4 16 - TGTGCCAGCAGTTTAGGTGGGACAGGGCCATACAATGAGCAGTTCTTC CASSLGGTGPYNEQFF
TRBJ1-1 TRBD1 TRBV2 15 - TGTGCCAGCAGTATGGAGACAGGGCGATACACTGAAGCTTTCTTT CASSMETGRYTEAFF
TRBJ2-4 - TRBV7-9 16 few TGTGCCAGCAGCTTAGAGGGGAGACACCGCGAAAACATTCAGTACTTC CASSLEGRHRENIQYF
TRBJ2-7 - TRBV3-1 13 - TGTGCCAGCAGCAACCGGGGCCCCTACGAGCAGTACTTC CASSNRGPYEQYF
TRBJ2-3 TRBD2 TRBV5-6 17 - TGTGCCAGCAGCTTGATAGCGGGAGGGTCCCGCACAGATACGCAGTATTTT CASSLIAGGSRTDTQYF
TRBJ1-1 TRBD1 TRBV6-2/TRBV6-3 15 - TGTGCCAGCAGGTGGCCTCCGGACAGGGGCACTGAAGCTTTCTTT CASRWPPDRGTEAFF
TRBJ2-1 TRBD2 TRBV20-1 14 few TGCAGTGCTGTCAGTCGGGGGGTAGGCAATGAGCAGTTCTTC CSAVSRGVGNEQFF
TRBJ2-1 TRBD2 TRBV20-1 16 few TGCAGTGCTAGAGCTGGCGGGGGGCGCTCCTACAATGAGCAGTTCTTC CSARAGGGRSYNEQFF
TRBJ2-3 TRBD2 TRBV12-3/TRBV12-4 17 - TGTGCCAGCAGGTCCCCCACTACTAGCGGGAGTAAAGATACGCAGTATTTT CASRSPTTSGSKDTQYF
TRBJ2-7 - TRBV15 15 few TGTGCCACCAGCAGAGATCCCGGAGTCGGCTACGAGCAGTACTTC CATSRDPGVGYEQYF
TRBJ2-7 - TRBV7-8 17 - TGTGCCAGCAGCTTAAATATTTGGGGGACAAGCTCCTACGAGCAGTACTTC CASSLNIWGTSSYEQYF
TRBJ2-3 - TRBV12-3/TRBV12-4 12 - TGTGCCAGCAGATTGGCAGGACTTACGCAGTATTTT CASRLAGLTQYF
TRBJ2-7 - TRBV18 13 - TGTGCCAGCTCATCTCCCTTACAATACGAGCAGTACTTC CASSSPLQYEQYF
TRBJ1-3 - TRBV6-1 15 few TGTGCCAGCAGGGAAGACGGAAGCTCTGGAAACACCATATATTTT CASREDGSSGNTIYF
TRBJ2-5 TRBD1 TRBV24-1 16 - TGTGCCACCAGTGATACCGGGACAGGGGGCGCGGAGACCCAGTACTTC CATSDTGTGGAETQYF
TRBJ2-3 - TRBV29-1 13 - TGCAGGGTGTCGAGAGAGGCCAGGGATACGCAGTATTTT CRVSREARDTQYF
TRBJ2-1 TRBD1 TRBV9 16 - TGTGCCAGCAGCGTAGTAATTTCAGGGGGCGGCGATGAGCGGTTCTTC CASSVVISGGGDERFF
TRBJ2-5 TRBD1 TRBV6-5 15 few TGTGCCAGCAGGACGACAGGGTTCCCCAAGGAGACCCAGTACTTC CASRTTGFPKETQYF
TRBJ2-5 - TRBV7-9 15 few TGTGCCAGCAGCTTAGGTTCGGTGGGCCCGGAGACCCAGTACTTC CASSLGSVGPETQYF
TRBJ1-3 - TRBV3-1 12 - TGTGCCAGCAGCCAAGCTGGAAACACCATATATTTT CASSQAGNTIYF
TRBJ1-6 - TRBV20-1 10 - TGCAGTGTGGATGGTTCACCCCTCCACTTT CSVDGSPLHF
TRBJ2-5 TRBD2 TRBV2 17 few TGTGCCAGCAGTGTAATACTAGCGGGGGCGCCACAAGAGACCCAGTACTTC CASSVILAGAPQETQYF
TRBJ2-7 - TRBV6-2/TRBV6-3 14 few TGTGCCAGCAGTTTAAGAAGGAGCCCCTACGAGCAGTACTTC CASSLRRSPYEQYF
TRBJ2-2 - TRBV5-1 14 once TGCGCCAGCAGCTTCGGTAGCGGAATTGGGGAGCTGTTTTTT CASSFGSGIGELFF
TRBJ2-1 TRBD1 TRBV20-1 14 - TGCAGTGCCCGCCGGGGACAGGGGGCTGATGAGCAGTTCTTC CSARRGQGADEQFF
TRBJ2-3 - TRBV30 15 few TGTGCCTGGAGTGTACCCGATCGGGTCACAGATACGCAGTATTTT CAWSVPDRVTDTQYF
TRBJ2-3 TRBD1 TRBV9 12 - TGTGGCAGCGGACAGGATTGGCATACGCAGTATTTT CGSGQDWHTQYF
TRBJ1-4 - TRBV19 14 few TGTGCCAGTAGTATAGGTGGAATTAAGGAAAAACTGTTTTTT CASSIGGIKEKLFF
TRBJ2-5 - TRBV9 17 - TGTGCCAGCAGCGTGGGTTTTCTAAGCAGCCTCCAAGAGACCCAGTACTTC CASSVGFLSSLQETQYF
TRBJ2-7 TRBD1 TRBV6-1 15 few TGTGCCAGCAGTGAAAGGGACAGGGGATCCTACGAGCAGTACTTC CASSERDRGSYEQYF
TRBJ2-4 TRBD2 TRBV20-1 14 medium-sized TGCAGTGCTCAACCCGGGGGGAGAGAAAACATTCAGTACTTC CSAQPGGRENIQYF
TRBJ2-2 - TRBV2 14 few TGTGCCAGCAAGGACACTAGAGACACCGGGGAGCTGTTTTTT CASKDTRDTGELFF
TRBJ2-5 TRBD1 TRBV28 14 - TGTGCCAGCAGTCCGCAACAGGGGCTAGAGACCCAGTACTTC CASSPQQGLETQYF